This entry concerns a single TCR beta chain. The antigen is not known. The data are from a study of T cell responses to AZD1222 COVID-19 vaccine. CDR3 length: 16 amino acids. CDR1 KGHDR and CDR2 SFDVKD come from the germline V gene. The germline V and J ends were trimmed by 3 bases and 7 bases, with 18 bases remaining between them. TCRdb keeps only in-frame clones here, not all; method: immunoSEQ multiplex PCR. The sample yields around 100,000 clones, 93% seen once. Findings and limits, study-wide: Dominant CD4 TCR responses targeted spike regions 160-218 and 743-854. Repertoire sampling happened only post peak T cell response. Just six or seven AZD1222 recipients tested seropositive at baseline. Spike-specific TCR breadth and depth rose after two AZD1222 doses.

The source was peripheral blood, collected on day 0 of AZD1222 vaccination. The rearrangement joins TRBV24-1 to TRBJ2-1; D is possibly TRBD1 or TRBD2 (7 bases each). The receptor was isolated from an adult in good health. CDR3: CATSDPRGDSRNEQFF. The CDR3 DNA sequence: TGTGCCACCAGTGATCCCCGGGGGGACAGCCGTAATGAGCAGTTCTTC.